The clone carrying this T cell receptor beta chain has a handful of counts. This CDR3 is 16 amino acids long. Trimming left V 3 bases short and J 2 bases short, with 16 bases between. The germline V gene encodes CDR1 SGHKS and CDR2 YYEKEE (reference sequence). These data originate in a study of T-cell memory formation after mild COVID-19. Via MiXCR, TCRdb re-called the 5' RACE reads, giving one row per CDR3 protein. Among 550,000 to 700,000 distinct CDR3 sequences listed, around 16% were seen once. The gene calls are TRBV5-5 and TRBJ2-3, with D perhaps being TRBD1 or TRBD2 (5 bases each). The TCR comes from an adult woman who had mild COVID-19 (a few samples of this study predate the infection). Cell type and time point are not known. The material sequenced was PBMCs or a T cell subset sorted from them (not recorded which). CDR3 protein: CASSSPPAGTTDTQYF. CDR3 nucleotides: TGTGCCAGCAGCTCTCCCCCCGCAGGGACCACAGATACGCAGTATTTT.